This paragraph reports one T cell receptor (beta chain). Antigen unknown. The sample belongs to a study of blood T cells in healthy people across ages. Combining a sample-barcoded 5' primer with a J-beta primer mix, a second PCR ran for 7 to 11 cycles. TCRdb fed the 5' RACE reads into MiXCR, producing one record per CDR3 protein. This table has around 990,000 distinct CDR3 sequences, almost 25% appearing once. Per the germline V gene, CDR1 is SGHRS and CDR2 is YFSETQ. With 5 bases removed from V and 0 bases from J, the gap between germline ends came to 20 bases. CDR3 size: 17 residues. Whole-study findings and limits: Long-lived and aged donors differed, with more naive CD4+ cells and higher diversity in the long-lived. Age showed a roughly linear inverse relationship with TCR beta diversity per million T cells.

This sample also appeared in a second study, on T cells of mothers and their children.

The rearrangement uses TRBV5-1 and TRBJ1-2; D is undetermined. This TCR was recovered from a girl aged 2 to 10 in good health. Material for sequencing was blood. CDR3 nucleotide sequence: TGCGCCAGCAGAGTGGTAGCCGAATATACAGCTAACTATGGCTACACCTTC. Its translation is CASRVVAEYTANYGYTF. Complete variable domain (other parts from reference TRBV5-1 and TRBJ1-2): KAGVTQTPRYLIKTRGQQVTLSCSPISGHRSVSWYQQTPGQGLQFLFEYFSETQRNKGNFPGRFSGRQFSNSRSEMNVSTLELGDSALYLCASRVVAEYTANYGYTFGSGTRLTVV.